The 15 T cell receptor beta chains given below trace back to one sample, sequenced in a study of regulatory T cells in long-lasting Graves disease (dated by TCRdb to the early 2020s). The time point label of this sample denotes: persistent/refractory GD, antithyroid drugs over 5 years with positive TRAb. For both TCR sequencing and RNA sequencing, RNA was extracted from PBMCs using TRIzol. Libraries were built with multiplex PCR. TCRdb records Illumina HiSeq 4000 as the sequencer. CDR3 regions were amplified by Arm-PCR with iRepertoire HTBI primers to construct TCR beta libraries. The public reads were run again by TCRdb, first through fastp at Q25 and then through MiXCR, and only productive beta chains were kept. Every distinct CDR3 protein forms one entry, paired with its most common genes and DNA. The sample table shows approximately 400,000 distinct CDR3 sequences, and under 25% are seen once. The ten largest clones add up to 20% of the sample.

Sequencing was performed on peripheral blood mononuclear cells (PBMCs), taken when the disease was refractory, from a patient treated with antithyroid drugs. These receptors all come from a female donor with Graves disease.

A word on this clonotype: A much larger clone sits a single nucleotide away, making a read error possible. The chain couples TRBV6-1 to TRBJ1-2; unclear D gene. This CDR3 is built from 13 residues. V shed 6 bases and J shed 0 bases, with 8 bases lying between them. Germline assignment: CDR1 MNHNS and CDR2 SASEGT. Here the CDR3 DNA reads TGTGCCAGCAGCGTAGGTTCTAACTATGGCTACACCTTC. Translation gives CASSVGSNYGYTF.

In its sample, this clonotype was seen many times. The chain couples TRBV2 to TRBJ1-4; no clear D gene. This CDR3 spans 13 amino acids. Trimming shortened V by 8 bases and J by 0 bases, and 7 bases separated the two germline ends. Germline V gene lookup returns CDR1 SNHLY and CDR2 FYNNEI. The CDR3 protein is CASGGTTNEKLFF. CDR3 nucleotides: TGTGCCAGCGGAGGGACAACTAATGAAAAACTGTTTTTT.

As for this clonotype: A much larger clone sits a single nucleotide away, making a read error possible. The CDR3, as DNA: TGTGCCAGCAGACTTAGCGGGAGTGAGTACGAGCAGTACTTC. Protein sequence: CASRLSGSEYEQYF. The chain joins TRBV28 to TRBJ2-7; 9 positions agree with TRBD2. V lost 6 bases, J lost 4 bases, and 7 bases stayed unmatched. CDR3 length equals 14 residues. The germline gives CDR1 MDHEN, CDR2 SYDVKM.

This sequence joins TRBV20-1 and TRBJ1-4; TRBD1 aligns across 12 bases. The germline V gene has CDR1 DFQATT and CDR2 SNEGSKA (reference sequence). The CDR3 is 15 residues long. V dropped 5 bases and J dropped 7; count of bases not matched to a gene: 8. In nucleotides, the CDR3 is TGCAGTGCTCCGGGACAGGGGGCGCCGGTTGAAAAACTGTTTTTT. It yields the protein CSAPGQGAPVEKLFF.

The genes are TRBV27 and TRBJ1-3; 7 bases map to TRBD1. V shed 5 bases and J 4 bases; nucleotides not matched to a gene: 5. The CDR3 runs to 14 residues. Germline CDR1 reads MNHEY; CDR2 reads SMNVEV (reference sequence). The CDR3 reads CASSTQGGGNTIYF. The CDR3, as DNA: TGTGCCAGCAGTACCCAGGGGGGCGGAAACACCATATATTTT.

As concerns this clonotype: A much larger clone sits a single nucleotide away, making a read error possible. The V call is TRBV3-1, the J call TRBJ1-2, with unresolved D. Germline V gene data show CDR1 as LGHDT and CDR2 as YNNKEL (reference sequence). The CDR3 is 14 residues long. The CDR3 sequence is CASSHGGVIYGCTF. Here the CDR3 DNA reads TGTGCCAGCAGCCACGGCGGGGTAATCTATGGCTGCACCTTC.

The V call is TRBV6-2 or TRBV6-3, the J call TRBJ2-2; TRBD2 aligns across 12 bases. In germline, CDR1 is MNHEY, CDR2 SVGEGT. The CDR3 has 16 residues. V was clipped by 6 bases and J by 4 bases; unmatched bases: 6. CDR3 sequence reads: CASSHGLAGPTGELFF. The CDR3 DNA sequence: TGTGCCAGCAGCCACGGACTAGCGGGGCCCACCGGGGAGCTGTTTTTT.

This clonotype was recorded at least ten times. The chain is built from TRBV20-1 and TRBJ2-5; D is perhaps TRBD1 (6 bases). The germline CDR1 and CDR2 sequences are DFQATT and SNEGSKA (reference sequence). This CDR3 contains 14 residues. Trimming pared 3 bases from V and 6 bases from J, leaving 17 bases between. CDR3: CSASTTGQGKTQYF. In nucleotides, the CDR3 is TGCAGTGCTAGCACAACGGGACAAGGAAAGACCCAGTACTTC.

In this sample, this clonotype turned up a few times. This sequence joins TRBV25-1 and TRBJ2-7; 7 nucleotides line up with TRBD2. Trimming took 6 bases from V and 7 from J; bases not matched to a gene: 9. CDR1 is MGHDK and CDR2 is SYGVNS in the germline V gene. The CDR3 covers 13 residues. The CDR3 loop reads CASSDRTSREQYF. CDR3 in DNA: TGTGCCAGCAGCGATAGGACTAGTAGAGAGCAGTACTTC.

Only one count was recorded for this clonotype. This may be a read error: a much more frequent sequence differs by one nucleotide. The V gene is TRBV20-1, the J gene TRBJ1-4; 7 bases align to TRBD1. The CDR3 runs to 14 residues. The V gene end was trimmed by 2 bases and the J gene end by 14 bases; junction bases not matched to a gene: 14. Germline CDR1 DFQATT, CDR2 SNEGSKA (reference sequence). CDR3: CSARQGQYVSELFF. The CDR3 coding sequence is TGCAGTGCTAGACAGGGACAGTACGTAAGTGAGCTGTTTTTT.

In this sample, this clonotype turned up a few times. The rearrangement joins TRBV4-3 to TRBJ1-2; no reliable D call. V lost 0 bases and J 6 bases, leaving 14 bases between the germline ends. Germline CDR1 and CDR2: LGHNA and YSLEER. This CDR3 region has 15 residues. For the CDR3, the DNA is TGCGCCAGCAGCCAAGATCTCGGGCAATTTGATGGCTACACCTTC. It codes for CASSQDLGQFDGYTF.

This clonotype occurred many times. V is TRBV12-3 or TRBV12-4 and J is TRBJ1-1; D unclear. V lost 1 base and J lost 7, with 7 bases in between. CDR3 length: 12 amino acids. CDR3 amino acids: CASSLVEGEAFF. As DNA, the CDR3 is TGTGCCAGCAGTTTAGTCGAGGGTGAAGCTTTCTTT.

This clonotype was seen at least ten times. V is TRBV28 and J is TRBJ1-2, with 12 bases lining up with TRBD1. This CDR3 is built from 15 residues. Per germline, CDR1 MDHEN and CDR2 SYDVKM. V lost 5 bases, J lost 7 bases, and 8 bases stayed unmatched. The CDR3 region has the DNA TGTGCCAGCAGTACGCAACCGGGACAGGGGGCTGGCTACACCTTC. Protein product: CASSTQPGQGAGYTF.

This clonotype was observed at least ten times. The chain links TRBV3-1 to TRBJ2-7; D uncertain. CDR3 length: 13 amino acids. Germline values: CDR1 LGHDT, CDR2 YNNKEL (reference sequence). The V end was cut by 2 bases, the J end by 6 bases, with 11 bases between. The CDR3 DNA follows: TGTGCCAGCAGCCAACAAGGCCGCCTCGAGCAGTACTTC. This translates into CASSQQGRLEQYF.

This clonotype was observed many times. This chain connects TRBV7-2 to TRBJ1-1; 11 bases fit TRBD1. This CDR3 is 16 amino acids long. Germline CDR1 reads SGHTA; CDR2 reads FQGNSA. With V trimmed by 3 bases and J by 3 bases, 6 bases remained unmatched. CDR3 sequence reads: CASSLRTGGAYTEAFF. The CDR3 region has the DNA TGTGCCAGCAGCTTGCGGACAGGGGGCGCGTACACTGAAGCTTTCTTT.